This T cell receptor beta chain appears in the sequencing data of a study of blood T cell repertoires in COVID-19. Looking at the study overall: T cells, B-cell-depleted T cells, or PBMCs supplied cDNA or gDNA.

The germline CDR1 and CDR2 sequences are KGHSH and LQKENI. This CDR3 contains 15 residues. V was trimmed by 3 bases and J by 9 bases, leaving 18 bases between them. Profiling relied on immunoSEQ multiplex PCR, and the TCRdb table lists in-frame clones only, not all of them. The sample shows a few hundred thousand clones, 80% to 90% of them seen only once. Input material: peripheral blood. The sequence came from a human donor in a cohort sampled during active COVID-19. The chain links TRBV18 to TRBJ2-1; D perhaps matches TRBD2 (5 bases). The CDR3 region is CASSPFSSGKVEQFF. The CDR3 DNA is TGTGCCAGCTCACCGTTTAGTTCCGGGAAGGTTGAGCAGTTCTTC.